This T cell receptor beta chain appears in the sequencing data of a study of T cell responses to AZD1222 COVID-19 vaccine. Study information: Timing groups of about 4 and about 12 weeks for second doses were pooled. Points from the study as a whole: A mostly white British donor set with more females was recruited, and clonal diversity was possibly underestimated. Repertoires were obtained solely post-peak T cell response.

Remarks on this clone: No antigen is known for it.

The V end was cut by 9 bases, the J end by 6 bases, with 29 bases between. The germline V gene encodes CDR1 KGHSH and CDR2 LQKENI. The CDR3 extends over 17 amino acids. Sequencing was performed with immunoSEQ multiplex PCR; in TCRdb, only in-frame clones are kept and a portion is missing. The sample holds about 150,000 clones, 92% seen once. The chain recombines TRBV18 with TRBJ1-1; maybe TRBD1 (5 bases). The sequences come from peripheral blood, collected on day 0 of AZD1222 vaccination. The TCR originated in an adult in good health. The CDR3 coding sequence is TGTGCCAGTACGAGGAGCTACCGGAGGGTGGGACGACCTGAAGCTTTCTTT. Its translation is CASTRSYRRVGRPEAFF. The variable domain in full, completed from reference TRBV18 and TRBJ1-1, reads NAGVMQNPRHLVRRRGQEARLRCSPMKGHSHVYWYRQLPEEGLKFMVYLQKENIIDESGMPKERFSAEFPKEGPSILRIQQVVRGDSAAYFCASTRSYRRVGRPEAFFGQGTRLTVV.